The following is a T cell receptor beta chain sequence with its context. A much larger clone differs by one base, so this may be a read error. The CDR3 contains 17 residues. Germline CDR1 GTSNPN, CDR2 SVGIG (reference sequence). The V end lost 4 bases, the J end lost 8 bases, and 28 bases lay between the germline ends. MiXCR, run by TCRdb on the PCR reads, gives a single entry per CDR3 protein. The repertoire holds under 65,000 distinct CDR3 sequences, with roughly a quarter as singletons. This sample stems from a study of molecular identifiers for immune sequencing clone quantification. Source material: naive CD8+ T cells from blood, with Jurkat cell RNA spiked in. The subset denotes: FACS-sorted CD8+CD4-CCR7+CD45RA+ naive T cells. The sequence derives from a human donor in good health. Some libraries in this study had Jurkat cell RNA spiked in. V usage is TRBV30 and J usage is TRBJ2-3; possible D gene TRBD2, 7 bases. This chain's CDR3 is CAWTGTGGRVRLGTQYF. CDR3 nucleotide sequence: TGTGCCTGGACTGGAACGGGGGGCAGGGTTCGGTTAGGTACGCAGTATTTT.